Detailed here is one T cell receptor beta chain. Its antigen specificity is not known. No clone much larger than this one lies a single base away; base qualities are absent. The data derive from a study of PD-1 blockade in mismatch repair-deficient tumors (TCRdb year 2017). About the study as a whole: Between late 2013 and 2016, the trial enrolled some 91 consecutive patients with about a dozen mismatch repair-deficient cancer types, every one of whom had been previously treated and was progressing. Tumor-associated T cell clones in the peripheral blood of patients responding to PD-1 blockade were tracked using deep sequencing of TCR CDR3 regions.

Here is what the overall study found, with its caveats: After pembrolizumab, tumor-resident clones, which were often undetectable in blood before treatment, expanded rapidly and then contracted, generally ahead of radiologic responses.

Library creation used the immunoSEQ multiplex PCR assay. TCRdb stores this immuneACCESS table with in-frame sequences only. Part of the clones is absent; in the studies checked, under half of the shortfall reflects unresolved V genes, and no reason is known for the rest. The sample data list about 34,000 clones, and 80% of these were observed just once. Clones ranked in the top ten supply about 3.2% of the sample. For each enrolled patient, mismatch repair deficiency was established using either polymerase chain reaction or immunohistochemistry. TCR sequencing was performed for a few patients who responded to pembrolizumab therapy. The phase II trial prospectively tested pembrolizumab PD-1 blockade in advanced mismatch repair-deficient cancers regardless of tissue of origin. Peripheral blood T cell samples were collected serially, before PD-1 blockade began and at several time points afterward. Blood sampling times were reported as weeks after the first pembrolizumab dose.

This TCR was recovered from an adult with mismatch repair-deficient cancer. The starting material was PBMCs, obtained 6 weeks after starting pembrolizumab.

DNA sequence: TGTGCCTGGTCGAGGACAGGGGGCAATCAGCCCCAGCATTTT. It is translated as CAWSRTGGNQPQHF. The rearranged chain carries TRBV30 and TRBJ1-5; 9 junctional bases match TRBD1. The cysteine opens and the phenylalanine closes a CDR3 of 14 amino acids. Just CDR3 DNA is preserved here, 42 bases in frame from base 1. Sequences GTSNPN (CDR1) and SVGIG (CDR2) are obtained from the germline V gene (reference sequence). V trim: 5 bases; J trim: 2 bases; unmatched bases: 4.